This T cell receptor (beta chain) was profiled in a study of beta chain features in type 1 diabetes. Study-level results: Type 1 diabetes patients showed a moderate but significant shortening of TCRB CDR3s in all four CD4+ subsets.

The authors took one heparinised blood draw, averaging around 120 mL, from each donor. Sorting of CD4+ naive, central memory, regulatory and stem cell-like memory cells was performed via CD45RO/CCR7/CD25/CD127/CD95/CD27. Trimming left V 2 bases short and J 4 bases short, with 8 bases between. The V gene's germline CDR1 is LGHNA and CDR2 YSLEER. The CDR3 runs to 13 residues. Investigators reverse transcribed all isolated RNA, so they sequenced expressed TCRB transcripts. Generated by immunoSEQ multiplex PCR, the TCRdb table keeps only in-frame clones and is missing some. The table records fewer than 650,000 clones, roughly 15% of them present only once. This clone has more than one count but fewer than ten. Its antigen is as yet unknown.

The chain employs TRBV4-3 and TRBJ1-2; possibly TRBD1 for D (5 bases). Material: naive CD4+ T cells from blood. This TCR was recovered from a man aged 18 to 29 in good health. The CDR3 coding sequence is TGCGCCAGCAGCCAAACAGGTACCTATGGCTACACCTTC. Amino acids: CASSQTGTYGYTF.